This T cell receptor beta chain was sequenced in a study of cytomegalovirus exposure and HLA in healthy donors. Study-level information: Tens of millions of unique TCRs from HLA-typed donors made up an early data release.

This clone appeared once. What it recognizes is unknown. The PCR contained 60 Vbeta and 13 Jbeta primers. Original methodology: In a later analysis, the count reached about 80 million unique TCR beta chains, with about 12 million shared. TCRdb's table, derived via immunoSEQ multiplex PCR, lists solely in-frame clones and lacks some. The V and J calls and clone size come from that table; D and trimming were worked out from the DNA. The repertoire holds under 200,000 clones, with about 80% as singletons. Findings of the study overall: HLA allele associations emerged for 15,000 to 20,000 TCR beta sequences in a later analysis, at 0.05 false discovery rate. Altogether, 150 or so TCR beta chains were recorded as cytomegalovirus-associated.

The V gene lost 1 base and the J gene lost 1 base, with 8 bases spanning the gap. This CDR3 spans 14 amino acids. From germline, CDR1 is SGHDT and CDR2 YYEEEE. Input material: PBMCs. This clonotype originated in a man aged 18-30 years in good health and CMV-seropositive. V usage is TRBV5-6 and J usage is TRBJ1-1; D not certain. The CDR3 coding sequence is TGTGCCAGCAGCTTGTTCGCGGAGAACACTGAAGCTTTCTTT. It specifies CASSLFAENTEAFF.